The 24 T cell receptor beta chains reported below all come from one sample, sequenced in a study of blood T cells in healthy people across ages. Sample-barcoded 5' priming and a J-beta primer mix drove a second PCR of 7 to 11 cycles. TCRdb used MiXCR to reprocess the 5' RACE reads, holding one entry per CDR3 protein. This sample has 550,000 to 750,000 distinct CDR3 sequences, with around 20% found just once. Sequenced: blood. The receptors shown here come from a man between 65 and 85 years old in good health.

This clonotype has at least ten counts. The chain couples TRBV4-3 to TRBJ1-1, with D possibly being TRBD1 (5 bases). The length of the CDR3 is 16 residues. Germline V lookup: CDR1 LGHNA, CDR2 YSLEER. Between the trimmed V and J ends, which lost 3 bases and 0 bases, there was a span of 14 bases. This CDR3 is CASSHGDSYLNTEAFF. The CDR3 nucleotides read TGCGCCAGCAGCCACGGGGACTCATACCTGAACACTGAAGCTTTCTTT.

This clonotype was detected a few times. The V gene is TRBV5-1, the J gene TRBJ2-1, with TRBD1 matching 9 bases. This CDR3 is built from 15 residues. V was clipped by 0 bases and J by 10 bases; unmatched bases: 8. The germline V gene has CDR1 SGHRS and CDR2 YFSETQ. The CDR3 nucleotides read TGCGCCAGCAGCTTGGTGGGACAGGGACCCCAGGAGCAGTTCTTC. Protein: CASSLVGQGPQEQFF.

The chain recombines TRBV28 with TRBJ1-5; D is possibly TRBD1 (5 bases). CDR1 and CDR2 (germline): MDHEN, SYDVKM. V dropped 7 bases and J dropped 6 bases, with 16 bases sitting between them. The CDR3 length is 14 residues. CDR3 nucleotide sequence: TGTGCCAGCATTTCGGGGGGGGGTTCTCAGCCCCAGCATTTT. The encoded protein is CASISGGGSQPQHF.

This clonotype was detected a few times. The rearrangement joins TRBV20-1 to TRBJ2-1; possible D gene TRBD2, 5 bases. The end of the DNA is better explained by TRBJ2-7, so the J call may be wrong. Looked up from germline, CDR1 is DFQATT and CDR2 is SNEGSKA (reference sequence). The CDR3 has 14 residues. The CDR3, as DNA: TGCAGTGCCCTGGGTACTAGAGCTAAGGGCGAGCAGTACTTC. Amino acids: CSALGTRAKGEQYF.

A few counts support this clonotype. J is TRBJ2-2 and V is TRBV5-1; TRBD1 is a possible D gene (6 bases). Deletions cut 0 bases from V and 2 bases from J, with 8 bases between. This CDR3 region has 15 residues. The germline V gene encodes CDR1 SGHRS and CDR2 YFSETQ. The CDR3 protein is CASSLEGQNTGELFF. CDR3 nucleotide sequence: TGCGCCAGCAGCTTGGAGGGACAAAACACCGGGGAGCTGTTTTTT.

The chain links TRBV20-1 to TRBJ2-5; TRBD1 or TRBD2 may be the D gene (6 bases each). Gene TRBJ2-1 matches the end of the DNA better, so the J call may be wrong. In germline, CDR1 is DFQATT, CDR2 SNEGSKA (reference sequence). The length of the CDR3 is 15 residues. The CDR3 protein is CSARDWGASDNEQFF. The CDR3 nucleotides are TGCAGTGCTAGAGATTGGGGGGCTTCGGACAATGAGCAGTTCTTC.

The gene calls are TRBV29-1 and TRBJ2-5; TRBD2 matches 13 bases. This CDR3 is 14 amino acids long. With V trimmed by 4 bases and J by 2 bases, 1 base remained unmatched. Germline loops: CDR1 SQVTM, CDR2 ANQGSEA. The CDR3 reads CSVGTSGGQETQYF. DNA for the CDR3: TGCAGCGTTGGGACTAGCGGGGGACAAGAGACCCAGTACTTC.

As concerns this clonotype: A much bigger clone sits one base away, suggesting this may be a read error. The chain combines TRBV2 with TRBJ2-2; D unclear. The CDR3 extends over 15 amino acids. Germline assignment: CDR1 SNHLY and CDR2 FYNNEI. The CDR3 region has the DNA TGTGCCGGCAGTGAAGCCACGGCGAACACCGGGGAGCTGTTTTTT. As protein: CAGSEATANTGELFF.

Notes on this clonotype: The junction departs from the called germline gene at one end, perhaps through a read error. The rearrangement links TRBV20-1 to TRBJ2-7; possible D gene TRBD1, 5 bases. The CDR3 totals 11 residues. Germline V lookup: CDR1 DFQATT, CDR2 SNEGSKA (reference sequence). In DNA form, the CDR3 reads TGCGGTGCTAGAGCAGGGAACGAGCAGTACTTC. It translates to CGARAGNEQYF.

CDR3 protein: CASSHTSAYEQYF. The CDR3 DNA reads TGTGCCAGCAGCCACACTAGTGCCTACGAGCAGTACTTC. This chain uses TRBV7-2 with TRBJ2-7; D possibly corresponds to TRBD2 (5 bases). Trimming took 5 bases from V and 2 from J, leaving 10 bases between them. The CDR3 consists of 13 residues. Germline V lookup: CDR1 SGHTA, CDR2 FQGNSA.

V and J are TRBV12-3 or TRBV12-4 and TRBJ2-7; D may be TRBD1 or TRBD2 (6 bases each). The CDR3 totals 14 residues. The V end lost 4 bases, the J end lost 2 bases, and 12 bases lay between the germline ends. CDR3 region: CASSSSRGPYEQYF. CDR3 nucleotides: TGTGCCAGCAGTTCCTCTCGGGGGCCCTACGAGCAGTACTTC.

This clonotype came up a few times. One junction end disagrees with the germline gene, perhaps due to a read error. The rearrangement uses TRBV13 and TRBJ2-5, with a tentative D call TRBD2 (8 bases). The CDR3 totals 19 residues. Germline V gives CDR1 PRHDT, CDR2 FYEKMQ (reference sequence). CDR3 protein: CASSLEGAAGEFRPETQCF. The CDR3 region has the DNA TGTGCCAGCAGCTTAGAGGGGGCAGCGGGAGAGTTTCGGCCGGAGACCCAGTGCTTC.

This clonotype was detected a few times. The V call is TRBV7-6, the J call TRBJ2-7, with D perhaps TRBD2 (5 bases). Germline V gene sequence: CDR1 SGHVS, CDR2 FNYEAQ. This CDR3 has 18 residues. Trimming took 2 bases from V and 3 from J, leaving 23 bases between them. CDR3 region: CASSLLAGSGTINYEQYF. In nucleotides, the CDR3 is TGTGCCAGCAGCTTATTGGCGGGTTCAGGAACTATAAACTACGAGCAGTACTTC. Using reference TRBV7-6 and TRBJ2-7 for the parts outside the CDR3, the full variable domain is GAGVSQSPRYKVTKRGQDVALRCDPISGHVSLYWYRQALGQGPEFLTYFNYEAQQDKSGLPNDRFSAERPEGSISTLTIQRTEQRDSAMYRCASSLLAGSGTINYEQYFGPGTRLTVT.

In its sample, this clonotype was seen a few times. The chain is built from TRBV29-1 and TRBJ1-2; no clear D gene. From germline, CDR1 is SQVTM and CDR2 ANQGSEA. The CDR3 loop spans 10 amino acids. Trimming shortened V by 3 bases and J by 1 base, and 0 bases separated the two germline ends. CDR3 sequence: CSVDNYGYTF. The CDR3 DNA reads TGCAGCGTTGATAACTATGGCTACACCTTC. The whole variable domain, remainder taken from reference TRBV29-1 and TRBJ1-2, is SAVISQKPSRDICQRGTSLTIQCQVDSQVTMMFWYRQQPGQSLTLIATANQGSEATYESGFVIDKFPISRPNLTFSTLTVSNMSPEDSSIYLCSVDNYGYTFGSGTRLTVV.

The genes are TRBV4-1 and TRBJ1-5; D uncertain. Trimming stripped 1 base from V and 0 bases from J, with 10 bases between. This CDR3 region has 16 residues. CDR1 MGHRA and CDR2 YSYEKL come from the germline V gene. The CDR3 region has the DNA TGCGCCAGCAGCCAAGCGGACGGTCTTAGCAATCAGCCCCAGCATTTT. Residues: CASSQADGLSNQPQHF.

This clonotype came up many times. The rearrangement uses TRBV3-1 and TRBJ2-3; D is unclear. Germline CDR1 is LGHDT and CDR2 is YNNKEL (reference sequence). The CDR3 is 17 amino acids. V lost 0 bases, J lost 1 base, and 14 bases lay in between. DNA of the CDR3: TGTGCCAGCAGCCAAGATCCGATGGGTAGGGGCACAGATACGCAGTATTTT. It encodes CASSQDPMGRGTDTQYF.

This chain uses TRBV6-5 with TRBJ2-7; 11 nucleotides align to TRBD2. Losses at the gene ends were 4 bases for V and 2 bases for J; bases not matched to a gene: 4. The length of the CDR3 is 15 residues. CDR1 is MNHEY, CDR2 SVGAGI, per germline. The CDR3 loop reads CASSSETSGAYEQYF. The CDR3 nucleotides read TGTGCCAGCAGTTCCGAGACTAGCGGGGCCTACGAGCAGTACTTC.

This clonotype has just a few counts. The chain has TRBV7-9 and TRBJ2-7, with a possible D match to TRBD2 (6 bases). Between the trimmed V and J ends, which lost 3 bases and 7 bases, there was a span of 13 bases. Looked up from germline, CDR1 is SEHNR and CDR2 is FQNEAQ (reference sequence). This CDR3 is 13 amino acids long. The CDR3: CASSFKGRGEQYF. CDR3 in DNA: TGTGCCAGCAGCTTTAAGGGACGGGGGGAGCAGTACTTC.

This clonotype was counted only a few times. The chain is built from TRBV20-1 and TRBJ2-3; D remains unclear. The CDR3 length is 13 residues. V lost 6 bases and J 5 bases, leaving 15 bases between the germline ends. Germline CDR1 is DFQATT and CDR2 is SNEGSKA (reference sequence). The CDR3 here is CSATRGREDTQYF. CDR3 DNA sequence: TGCAGTGCCACGAGAGGAAGAGAAGATACGCAGTATTTT.

This CDR3 reads CASSSGLAMRGETQYF. For the CDR3, the DNA is TGTGCCAGCAGCTCGGGACTAGCGATGAGGGGAGAGACCCAGTACTTC. J is TRBJ2-5 and V is TRBV7-9; TRBD2 matches 10 bases. Trimming removed 4 bases from V and 4 bases from J; junction bases left unmatched: 9. Germline V lookup: CDR1 SEHNR, CDR2 FQNEAQ (reference sequence). CDR3 length equals 16 residues.

This clonotype showed up just a few times. The gene calls are TRBV18 and TRBJ1-2; unclear D gene. The V gene's germline CDR1 is KGHSH and CDR2 LQKENI. V gave up 6 bases and J gave up 0 bases, with 11 bases separating them. CDR3 length equals 14 residues. This CDR3 reads CASSPSTSNYGYTF. The CDR3 coding sequence is TGTGCCAGCTCCCCTTCGACCTCTAACTATGGCTACACCTTC.

In this sample, this clonotype turned up a few times. The CDR3 coding sequence is TGTGCCAGCAGTTACCGTTTGCGTCAGGGGAGGACAGATACGCAGTATTTT. Translating gives CASSYRLRQGRTDTQYF. V and J are TRBV6-5 and TRBJ2-3; D possibly uses TRBD1 or TRBD2 (6 bases each). The CDR3 spans 17 residues. Trimming removed 2 bases from V and 3 bases from J, with 18 bases in between. The V gene's germline CDR1 is MNHEY and CDR2 SVGAGI.

This clonotype occurred a few times. This rearrangement joins TRBV4-1 to TRBJ2-1; 10 bases match TRBD2. CDR1 MGHRA and CDR2 YSYEKL come from the germline V gene. The CDR3 contains 15 residues. The trim removed 6 bases at V and 8 bases at J, leaving 10 bases unmatched. The chain's CDR3 is CASSNSGGPLHEQFF. The CDR3 DNA reads TGCGCCAGCAGTAATAGCGGGGGGCCCCTTCATGAGCAGTTCTTC.

In this sample, this clonotype turned up a few times. The rearrangement uses TRBV7-9 and TRBJ1-5; a possible D gene is TRBD1 (5 bases). With 5 bases removed from V and 3 bases from J, the gap between germline ends came to 11 bases. CDR1 and CDR2 from the germline V gene are SEHNR and FQNEAQ (reference sequence). This CDR3 has 14 amino acids. CDR3 amino acids: CASSRSGYNQPQHF. The CDR3 DNA sequence: TGTGCCAGCAGCAGATCAGGGTACAATCAGCCCCAGCATTTT.